This T cell receptor beta chain was sequenced for a study of neurological immune-mediated disorders. The study, taken as a whole, reports: HTLV-1-associated myelopathy had the most TCR clonal expansion, while multiple sclerosis had the least, a level that fell below healthy controls.

Volunteers at a blood bank in Maryland, USA, were the healthy controls. It was from 2 million PBMCs stored at -80 C that the unsorted libraries were obtained. A 10-nucleotide random UMI tagged transcripts in template-switch 5'RACE cDNA synthesis. TCRdb re-called the 5' RACE reads with MiXCR, one entry per CDR3 protein. This table has around 40,000 distinct CDR3 sequences, about 12% appearing once. Germline assignment: CDR1 MNHEY and CDR2 SVGAGI. V gave up 8 bases and J gave up 7 bases, with 18 bases separating them. The CDR3 is 14 amino acids. The sample holds many counts of this clonotype. Antigen unknown.

The V and J genes are TRBV6-5 and TRBJ1-5; unclear D gene. Specimen: PBMCs. This TCR came from a female donor in good health. CDR3 residues: CASAVGIGGQPQHF. For the CDR3, the DNA is TGTGCCAGCGCCGTAGGGATCGGAGGACAGCCCCAGCATTTT.